This T cell receptor beta chain is drawn from a study of OX40 agonist ivuxolimab in advanced cancers. The repertoire was sequenced with immunoSEQ multiplex PCR; TCRdb's copy has only in-frame clones and lacks some. Of approximately 90,000 clones listed, about 90% were seen once; the top ten hold roughly 9.3%. There are 11 residues in the CDR3. The chain employs TRBV12-1 and TRBJ2-5. TRBV12-1 is recorded as a pseudogene. This sample comprised CD4+ or CD8+ T cells sorted from blood, obtained in a trial of the OX40 agonist ivuxolimab. The TCR comes from an adult with an advanced solid tumor such as melanoma, head and neck, liver or kidney cancer. CDR3 coding DNA: TGTGCCAGCAGCTTTGAGGAGACCCAGTACTTC. It encodes CASSFEETQYF.